What follows are 21 T cell receptor beta chains derived from one specimen sequenced in a study of OX40 agonist ivuxolimab in advanced cancers. Clones were read by immunoSEQ multiplex PCR, and TCRdb kept only the in-frame ones, dropping some. This table has tens of thousands of clones, about 76% appearing once. The sample in question was CD4+ or CD8+ T cells sorted from blood, obtained in a trial of the OX40 agonist ivuxolimab. These receptors were obtained from an adult with an advanced solid tumor such as melanoma, head and neck, liver or kidney cancer.

In this sample, this clone turned up a few times. V gene TRBV28 combines with J gene TRBJ1-3; D is uncertain. Trimming stripped 2 bases from V and 0 bases from J, with 2 bases between. In germline, CDR1 is MDHEN, CDR2 SYDVKM. The CDR3 has 13 residues. This CDR3 reads CASSLGSGNTIYF. The CDR3, as DNA: TGTGCCAGCAGTTTAGGCTCTGGAAACACCATATATTTT.

The chain has TRBV19 and TRBJ1-6; D call uncertain. Trimming pared 7 bases from V and 8 bases from J, leaving 12 bases between. CDR1 is LNHDA and CDR2 is SQIVND in the germline V gene (reference sequence). The CDR3 length is 13 residues. The CDR3 spells CASTMGGYSPLHF. In DNA form, the CDR3 reads TGTGCCAGTACCATGGGAGGTTATTCACCCCTCCACTTT.

This clone is judged medium-sized. The chain couples TRBV15 to TRBJ1-2; 9 positions match TRBD1. CDR1 is LNHNV, CDR2 YYDKDF, per germline (reference sequence). The CDR3 length is 16 residues. V was pared by 2 bases and J by 6 bases, with 10 bases of the junction left unmatched. The CDR3 coding sequence is TGTGCCACCAGCAGATCCCTGACAGGGGGAATCGATGGCTACACCTTC. It codes for CATSRSLTGGIDGYTF. The full variable domain, its missing parts supplied by reference TRBV15 and TRBJ1-2, is DAMVIQNPRYQVTQFGKPVTLSCSQTLNHNVMYWYQQKSSQAPKLLFHYYDKDFNNEADTPDNFQSRRPNTSFCFLDIRSPGLGDTAMYLCATSRSLTGGIDGYTFGSGTRLTVV.

The chain employs TRBV7-6 and TRBJ2-1; D is undetermined. V was trimmed by 1 base and J by 5 bases, leaving 6 bases between them. The CDR3 runs to 13 residues. The germline V gene has CDR1 SGHVS and CDR2 FNYEAQ. The CDR3 protein is CASSLGSNNEQFF. CDR3 DNA sequence: TGTGCCAGCAGCTTAGGCAGCAACAATGAGCAGTTCTTC.

Here the CDR3 reads CASSIRFEAFF. The CDR3 coding sequence is TGTGCCAGTAGTATCAGATTTGAAGCTTTCTTT. The rearrangement uses TRBV19 and TRBJ1-1; D not certain. The CDR3 sequence is 11 residues long. Trimming pared 3 bases from V and 7 bases from J, leaving 6 bases between. CDR1 is LNHDA, CDR2 SQIVND, per germline (reference sequence). Using reference TRBV19 and TRBJ1-1 for the parts outside the CDR3, the full variable domain is DGGITQSPKYLFRKEGQNVTLSCEQNLNHDAMYWYRQDPGQGLRLIYYSQIVNDFQKGDIAEGYSVSREKKESFPLTVTSAQKNPTAFYLCASSIRFEAFFGQGTRLTVV.

The chain recombines TRBV6-1 with TRBJ2-7, with 14 positions matching TRBD2. J was trimmed by 5 bases and V by 3 bases; bases with no gene match: 12. CDR1 and CDR2 (germline): MNHNS, SASEGT. The CDR3 runs 18 residues. In DNA, the CDR3 is TGTGCCAGCAGTGACGGGACTAGCGGGGGATTTTCTCGAGACGAGCAGTACGTC. Translation: CASSDGTSGGFSRDEQYV.

V gene TRBV5-1 combines with J gene TRBJ1-1; D gene unclear. Germline V gene lookup returns CDR1 SGHRS and CDR2 YFSETQ. Trimming removed 5 bases at V and 2 bases at J, with 10 bases between. The CDR3 is 13 amino acids. The CDR3 nucleotides are TGCGCCAGCAGGGTGGACTTCAACACTGAAGCTTTCTTT. Protein sequence: CASRVDFNTEAFF.

The V and J genes are TRBV29-1 and TRBJ2-3; perhaps TRBD1 as D (7 bases). Germline CDR1 reads SQVTM; CDR2 reads ANQGSEA. Trimming stripped 4 bases from V and 3 bases from J, with 14 bases between. This CDR3 is 14 amino acids long. CDR3 DNA: TGCAGCGTTGGCGGGACAGAATGGACAGATACGCAGTATTTT. The encoded protein is CSVGGTEWTDTQYF.

The chain couples TRBV4-1 to TRBJ2-3, with D possibly being TRBD2 (6 bases). This CDR3 region has 14 residues. V lost 2 bases, J lost 3 bases, and 9 bases lay in between. Per germline, CDR1 MGHRA and CDR2 YSYEKL. CDR3 loop: CASSQIGGTDTQYF. The CDR3 DNA sequence: TGCGCCAGCAGCCAAATCGGGGGTACAGATACGCAGTATTTT.

In the case of this clone: A much bigger clone sits one base away, suggesting this may be a read error. The rearrangement uses TRBV11-2 and TRBJ2-1, with a possible D match to TRBD2 (6 bases). The CDR3 runs to 14 residues. Germline lookup yields CDR1 SGHAT and CDR2 FQNNGV. V gave up 2 bases and J gave up 1 base, with 6 bases separating them. The CDR3 spells CASSLLASYNEQFF. CDR3 DNA sequence: TGTGCCAGCAGCTTACTAGCGTCCTACAATGAGCAGTTCTTC. Full variable domain (remainder filled in from reference TRBV11-2 and TRBJ2-1): EAGVAQSPRYKIIEKRQSVAFWCNPISGHATLYWYQQILGQGPKLLIQFQNNGVVDDSQLPKDRFSAERLKGVDSTLKIQPAKLEDSAVYLCASSLLASYNEQFFGPGTRLTVL.

V is TRBV20-1 and J is TRBJ1-1; D not certain. CDR3 length: 9 amino acids. V was cut by 2 bases and J by 11 bases, with 6 bases left in between. The germline CDR1 and CDR2 sequences are DFQATT and SNEGSKA (reference sequence). The CDR3 sequence: CSARQVAFF. CDR3 sequence (DNA): TGCAGTGCTAGACAGGTGGCTTTCTTT.

The chain carries TRBV7-2 and TRBJ2-7, with D uncertain. Germline assignment: CDR1 SGHTA and CDR2 FQGNSA. This CDR3 has 14 amino acids. The V gene lost 4 bases and the J gene lost 0 bases, with 10 bases spanning the gap. DNA for the CDR3: TGTGCCAGCAGCTCCGGACCAATCTCCTACGAGCAGTACGTC. Translating it yields CASSSGPISYEQYV.

The chain has TRBV6-6 and TRBJ1-2; D is unclear. V was pared by 8 bases and J by 8 bases, with 18 bases between. CDR1 and CDR2 (germline): MNHNY, SVGAGI (reference sequence). This CDR3 region has 13 residues. CDR3 sequence (DNA): TGTGCCAGCCTAGGCTCAGGCGGGGAGGGCTACACCTTC. It translates to CASLGSGGEGYTF.

This clone was recorded a few times. V is TRBV10-3 and J is TRBJ1-4, with TRBD1 matching over 7 bases. J was trimmed by 7 bases and V by 2 bases; bases with no gene match: 4. CDR1 and CDR2 from the germline V gene are ENHRY and SYGVKD. The CDR3 has 14 residues. The CDR3 bases are TGTGCCATCAGTGAGATTGGGACAGCTGAAAAACTGTTTTTT. Its protein is CAISEIGTAEKLFF.

The chain employs TRBV7-8 and TRBJ2-5; the D gene is possibly TRBD2 (7 bases). CDR3 size: 16 residues. Germline V gene lookup returns CDR1 SGHVS and CDR2 FQNEAQ. Trimming shortened V by 7 bases and J by 5 bases, and 23 bases separated the two germline ends. CDR3 loop: CASTPRGAAFIETQYF. CDR3 DNA: TGTGCCAGCACGCCCCGGGGGGCCGCATTCATCGAGACCCAGTACTTC.

The chain combines TRBV28 with TRBJ1-2, with D possibly being TRBD1 (5 bases). The CDR3 totals 15 residues. V shed 1 base and J shed 3 bases, with 12 bases lying between them. From germline, CDR1 is MDHEN and CDR2 SYDVKM. CDR3 DNA: TGTGCCAGCAGTTTATATAGACAGAGCGACTATGGCTACACCTTC. Translated, it gives CASSLYRQSDYGYTF.

The rearrangement uses TRBV5-6 and TRBJ2-1, with D possibly being TRBD2 (5 bases). Germline CDR1 SGHDT, CDR2 YYEEEE. V lost 4 bases, J lost 9 bases, and 17 bases lay in between. CDR3 length equals 14 residues. CDR3 residues: CASSAYEGWSEQFF. In nucleotides, the CDR3 is TGTGCCAGCAGCGCCTACGAGGGTTGGAGTGAGCAGTTCTTC.

The chain combines TRBV30 with TRBJ2-7; D unclear. Looked up from germline, CDR1 is GTSNPN and CDR2 is SVGIG (reference sequence). This CDR3 has 13 residues. V was cut by 1 base and J by 0 bases, with 7 bases left in between. The DNA for the CDR3 is TGTGCCTGGAGTGCCCAGCCCTCCTACGAGCAGTACTTC. Encoded protein: CAWSAQPSYEQYF.

The V and J genes are TRBV11-2 and TRBJ1-4; perhaps TRBD1 as D (5 bases). V lost 6 bases, J lost 7 bases, and 15 bases lay in between. CDR3 size: 14 residues. Germline V gene lookup returns CDR1 SGHAT and CDR2 FQNNGV. The CDR3 sequence is CASSVAGFGEKLFF. CDR3 nucleotides: TGTGCCAGCAGTGTGGCAGGGTTCGGTGAAAAACTGTTTTTT. The full variable domain, its missing parts supplied by reference TRBV11-2 and TRBJ1-4, is EAGVAQSPRYKIIEKRQSVAFWCNPISGHATLYWYQQILGQGPKLLIQFQNNGVVDDSQLPKDRFSAERLKGVDSTLKIQPAKLEDSAVYLCASSVAGFGEKLFFGSGTQLSVL.

The rearrangement uses TRBV11-2 and TRBJ2-1, with TRBD2 identical over 8 bases. This CDR3 contains 16 residues. Germline CDR1 and CDR2: SGHAT and FQNNGV. Germline trimming cut 3 bases from V and 4 bases from J; bases unmatched to any gene: 8. Here the CDR3 DNA reads TGTGCCAGCAGCTTCCCGGGGGGGGGAGCATACAATGAGCAGTTCTTC. It codes for CASSFPGGGAYNEQFF.

This sequence joins TRBV27 and TRBJ1-1; D is unresolved. V lost 3 bases and J 0 bases, leaving 5 bases between the germline ends. Looked up from germline, CDR1 is MNHEY and CDR2 is SMNVEV (reference sequence). CDR3 size: 13 residues. DNA of the CDR3: TGTGCCAGCAGTTTCAGCGTGAACACTGAAGCTTTCTTT. Translating it yields CASSFSVNTEAFF.